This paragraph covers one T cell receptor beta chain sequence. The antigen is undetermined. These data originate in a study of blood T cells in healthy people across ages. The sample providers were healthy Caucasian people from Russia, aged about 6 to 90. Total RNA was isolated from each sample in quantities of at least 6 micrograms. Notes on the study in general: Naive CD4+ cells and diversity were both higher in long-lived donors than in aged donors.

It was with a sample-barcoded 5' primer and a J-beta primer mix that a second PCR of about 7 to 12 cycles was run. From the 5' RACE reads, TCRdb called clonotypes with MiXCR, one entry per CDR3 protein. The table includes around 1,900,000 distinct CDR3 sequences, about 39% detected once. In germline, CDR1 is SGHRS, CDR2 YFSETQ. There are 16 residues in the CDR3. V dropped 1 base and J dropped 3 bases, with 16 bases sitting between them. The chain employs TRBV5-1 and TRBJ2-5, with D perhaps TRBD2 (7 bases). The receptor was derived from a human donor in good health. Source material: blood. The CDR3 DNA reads TGCGCCAGCAGCTTGTCCCCGGGGGCGGGGGAAGAGACCCAGTACTTC. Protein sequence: CASSLSPGAGEETQYF.